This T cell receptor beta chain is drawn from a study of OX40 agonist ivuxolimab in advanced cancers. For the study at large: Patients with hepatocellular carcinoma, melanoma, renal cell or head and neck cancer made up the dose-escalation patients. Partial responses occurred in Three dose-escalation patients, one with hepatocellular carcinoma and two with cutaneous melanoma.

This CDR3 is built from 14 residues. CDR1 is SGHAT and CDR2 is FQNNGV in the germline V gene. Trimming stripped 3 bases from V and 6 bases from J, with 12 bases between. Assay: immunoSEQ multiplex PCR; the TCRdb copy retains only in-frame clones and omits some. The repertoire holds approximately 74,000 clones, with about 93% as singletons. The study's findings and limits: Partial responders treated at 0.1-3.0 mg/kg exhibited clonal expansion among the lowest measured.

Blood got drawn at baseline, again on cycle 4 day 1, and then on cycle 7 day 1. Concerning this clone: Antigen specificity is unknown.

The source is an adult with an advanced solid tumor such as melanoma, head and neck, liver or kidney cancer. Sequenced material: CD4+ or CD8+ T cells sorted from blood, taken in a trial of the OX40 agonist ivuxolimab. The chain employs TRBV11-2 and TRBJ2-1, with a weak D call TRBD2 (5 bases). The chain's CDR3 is CASSFGTGINEQFF. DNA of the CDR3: TGTGCCAGCAGCTTCGGTACCGGGATCAATGAGCAGTTCTTC.